The following is a TCR beta chain sequence with its context. The source of the sample is a study of lymphopenia after photon versus proton radiotherapy. Clones were read by immunoSEQ multiplex PCR, and TCRdb kept only the in-frame ones, dropping some. This repertoire shows roughly 64,000 clones, about 85% found once; its top ten account for 9.5% to 15%. CDR1 and CDR2 (germline): SGDLS, YYNGEE. V dropped 0 bases and J dropped 6 bases, with 4 bases sitting between them. The length of the CDR3 is 12 residues. The TCR comes from a man at least 80 years old with esophageal cancer. The sample here was peripheral blood, taken from a patient treated with proton-based radiotherapy. The rearrangement joins TRBV9 to TRBJ2-1, with D unclear. CDR3: CASSVGPNEQFF. CDR3 in DNA: TGTGCCAGCAGCGTAGGGCCCAATGAGCAGTTCTTC.